Below are 25 T cell receptor beta chains sequenced from a single sample in a study of blood T cell repertoires in COVID-19. Assay used: immunoSEQ multiplex PCR; TCRdb lists only in-frame clones, some missing. Of about 440,000 clones in the sample, about 89% were seen once. The sequencing input was peripheral blood. These receptors were obtained from a woman in her thirties with acute or convalescent COVID-19.

This clone was picked up one time. V gene TRBV13 combines with J gene TRBJ1-4; 7 bases are shared with TRBD1. Germline V gene sequence: CDR1 PRHDT, CDR2 FYEKMQ (reference sequence). The trim removed 2 bases at V and 8 bases at J, leaving 5 bases unmatched. This CDR3 is 14 amino acids long. The CDR3 sequence: CASSLNRGAEKLFF. The CDR3 region has the DNA TGTGCCAGCAGCTTAAACAGGGGAGCGGAAAAACTGTTTTTT.

V and J are TRBV7-6 and TRBJ2-7, with D possibly TRBD2 on 6 matching bases. The CDR3 totals 18 residues. Trimming left V 5 bases short and J 7 bases short, with 30 bases between. Germline V CDR1 and CDR2: SGHVS, FNYEAQ. The CDR3 nucleotides read TGTGCCAGCAGCGAAACGACGCCCCTGGACTATGGGGCAGGTGAGCAGTACTTC. Translated, it gives CASSETTPLDYGAGEQYF.

The rearrangement links TRBV11-2 to TRBJ1-1, with a tentative D call TRBD1 (5 bases). The CDR3 length is 13 residues. Trimming took off 7 bases at V and 5 bases at J, with 14 bases between the two ends. The germline CDR1 and CDR2 sequences are SGHAT and FQNNGV. CDR3: CASKSQGMTEAFF. As DNA, the CDR3 is TGTGCCAGCAAGTCGCAGGGAATGACTGAAGCTTTCTTT.

V usage is TRBV19 and J usage is TRBJ1-1; D is unclear. The CDR3 is 12 amino acids. Germline CDR1 LNHDA, CDR2 SQIVND (reference sequence). V dropped 4 bases and J dropped 8 bases, with 11 bases sitting between them. The CDR3 DNA reads TGTGCCAGTAGTACGGGAGGTTCGGAAGCTTTCTTT. It encodes CASSTGGSEAFF.

This sequence joins TRBV2 and TRBJ1-2, with D possibly TRBD1 on 6 matching bases. CDR3 length equals 13 residues. Germline V gives CDR1 SNHLY, CDR2 FYNNEI. The V end lost 4 bases, the J end lost 4 bases, and 10 bases lay between the germline ends. Written as DNA, the CDR3 is TGTGCCAGCAGTGCGGAGACAGGCTATGGCTACACCTTC. Encoded protein: CASSAETGYGYTF.

In the case of this clone: The junction shows a germline mismatch at one end, possibly a read error. The J gene is TRBJ1-1, the V gene TRBV7-3; TRBD1 agrees at 10 bases. This CDR3 comprises 14 residues. Germline V gene sequence: CDR1 SGHTA, CDR2 FQGTGA. CDR3 sequence: CASSLAPGQGTVIF. The CDR3 nucleotides read TGTGCCAGCAGCTTAGCTCCGGGACAGGGGACGGTTATCTTT.

In DNA, the CDR3 is TGTGCCAGCAGTTTACAGGGGAGGAACACTGAAGCTTTCTTT. Its protein is CASSLQGRNTEAFF. The chain carries TRBV28 and TRBJ1-1, with D possibly TRBD1 on 6 matching bases. This CDR3 comprises 14 residues. Trimming removed 2 bases at V and 1 base at J, with 8 bases between. CDR1 is MDHEN and CDR2 is SYDVKM in the germline V gene.

The V and J genes are TRBV4-2 and TRBJ1-3; D not certain. The CDR3 covers 13 residues. The V and J ends lost 4 bases and 2 bases respectively, with 6 bases between them. Germline V CDR1 and CDR2: LGHNA, YNFKEQ. CDR3 coding DNA: TGTGCCAGCAGCCCTATCGCTGGAAACACCATATATTTT. This translates into CASSPIAGNTIYF.

The rearrangement uses TRBV4-1 and TRBJ2-3; 9 bases map to TRBD1. CDR1 is MGHRA and CDR2 is YSYEKL in the germline V gene. There are 18 residues in the CDR3. J lost 6 bases, V lost 3 bases, and 16 bases had no gene match. Here the CDR3 DNA reads TGCGCCAGCAGCCAGACTAAAGACAGGGGGACTCGGAGGGATACGCAGTATTTT. Encoded protein: CASSQTKDRGTRRDTQYF.

In its sample, this clone was seen once. This chain joins TRBV3-1 (or the pseudogene TRBV3-2) and TRBJ2-1; the match to TRBD2 covers 7 bases. V was clipped by 0 bases and J by 6 bases; unmatched bases: 2. CDR1 is LGHDT, CDR2 YNNKEL, per germline (reference sequence). The CDR3 is 14 residues long. CDR3 region: CASSQDTGGNEQFF. In nucleotides, the CDR3 is TGTGCCAGCAGCCAAGATACGGGGGGCAATGAGCAGTTCTTC.

This clone came up a few times. The chain uses TRBV11-2 and TRBJ2-7; the D gene is possibly TRBD1 (6 bases). The CDR3 contains 15 residues. Trimming removed 1 base from V and 3 bases from J, with 13 bases in between. CDR1 is SGHAT, CDR2 FQNNGV, per germline. The CDR3: CASSLVVGRGYEQYF. CDR3 bases: TGTGCCAGCAGCTTAGTGGTTGGCAGGGGCTACGAGCAGTACTTC.

The chain is built from TRBV10-2 and TRBJ2-3; 13 positions agree with TRBD2. Germline loops: CDR1 WSHSY, CDR2 SAAADI. After removal of 3 bases from V and 3 bases from J, the junction contained 3 bases not matched to a gene. This CDR3 has 16 residues. CDR3 sequence (DNA): TGCGCCAGCAGTGACCCGGGACTAGCGGGGACAGATACGCAGTATTTT. It specifies CASSDPGLAGTDTQYF.

The V and J genes are TRBV2 and TRBJ2-1; 9 bases are a match to TRBD2. The J segment lost 6 bases and the V segment lost 4 bases, leaving 7 bases of the junction unmatched. This CDR3 contains 15 residues. Germline V lookup: CDR1 SNHLY, CDR2 FYNNEI. The CDR3 is CASSGWTSDVNEQFF. CDR3 in DNA: TGTGCCAGCAGTGGGTGGACTAGCGACGTCAATGAGCAGTTCTTC.

This clone occurred once. V usage is TRBV5-5 and J usage is TRBJ2-5; the D is unclear. The CDR3 length is 15 residues. Deletions cut 0 bases from V and 4 bases from J, with 13 bases between. Germline CDR1 SGHKS, CDR2 YYEKEE (reference sequence). CDR3 sequence (DNA): TGTGCCAGCAGCTTGGTAAGGTGGAGTAGAGAGACCCAGTACTTC. Its protein is CASSLVRWSRETQYF.

This clone was seen once. The J gene is TRBJ2-3, the V gene TRBV2; D is possibly TRBD2 (6 bases). The CDR3 consists of 16 residues. Trimming left V 3 bases short and J 5 bases short, with 18 bases between. The germline V gene encodes CDR1 SNHLY and CDR2 FYNNEI. CDR3 nucleotide sequence: TGTGCCAGCAGTGAGGGTCTAGCGCGACAAGGAGATACGCAGTATTTT. It yields the protein CASSEGLARQGDTQYF.

This clone was found once. The chain links TRBV2 to TRBJ2-3; 8 bases align to TRBD1. Per germline, CDR1 SNHLY and CDR2 FYNNEI. The CDR3 has 14 amino acids. V dropped 3 bases and J dropped 2; count of bases not matched to a gene: 1. The CDR3 nucleotides read TGTGCCAGCAGTGACAGGGGGCCCACAGATACGCAGTATTTT. Its protein is CASSDRGPTDTQYF.

The chain couples TRBV25-1 to TRBJ2-3, with a weak D call TRBD1 (6 bases). In germline, CDR1 is MGHDK, CDR2 SYGVNS. The CDR3 has 16 residues. Trimming removed 3 bases from V and 1 base from J, with 14 bases in between. Written as DNA, the CDR3 is TGTGCCAGCAGTGATGACAGGCGCCCAGGCACAGATACGCAGTATTTT. Protein product: CASSDDRRPGTDTQYF.

Regarding this clone: In this CDR3 the conserved last residue, phenylalanine or tryptophan, is missing, so a read error is likely. The DNA is omitted, as the CDR3 cannot be located on it reliably, and the CDR3 follows TCRdb's listing. The gene calls are TRBV23-1 and TRBJ2-3; the table's D call, TRBD2, has no DNA check behind it. TRBV23-1 falls under the ORF class, with uncertain function. The CDR3 is 10 amino acids long, termini counted. CDR3 protein: CASSHSTALR.

The V and J genes are TRBV6-5 and TRBJ2-1; the match to TRBD2 covers 13 bases. V dropped 6 bases and J dropped 8; count of bases not matched to a gene: 4. The CDR3 is 14 amino acids. Per germline, CDR1 MNHEY and CDR2 SVGAGI. CDR3 residues: CASRGLAGYHEQFF. DNA for the CDR3: TGTGCCAGCAGGGGACTAGCGGGGTACCATGAGCAGTTCTTC.

V gene TRBV19 combines with J gene TRBJ1-1, with D possibly being TRBD1 (5 bases). The ends were cut back, 3 bases at V and 5 bases at J, with 10 bases in the middle. Germline lookup yields CDR1 LNHDA and CDR2 SQIVND (reference sequence). This CDR3 spans 13 amino acids. CDR3 DNA: TGTGCCAGTAGTATTGGGGCGGGGACTGAAGCTTTCTTT. This codes for CASSIGAGTEAFF. Variable domain in full (rest from reference TRBV19 and TRBJ1-1): DGGITQSPKYLFRKEGQNVTLSCEQNLNHDAMYWYRQDPGQGLRLIYYSQIVNDFQKGDIAEGYSVSREKKESFPLTVTSAQKNPTAFYLCASSIGAGTEAFFGQGTRLTVV.

The chain recombines TRBV4-1 with TRBJ1-4; TRBD1 matches 8 bases. V shed 1 base, J shed 8 bases, and the junction held 15 bases outside the gene matches. Per germline, CDR1 MGHRA and CDR2 YSYEKL. The CDR3 runs to 18 residues. The CDR3, as DNA: TGCGCCAGCAGCCAAGTCCCCGCTTTCAGGGGGCTAGGAGAAAAACTGTTTTTT. Its protein product is CASSQVPAFRGLGEKLFF.

The genes are TRBV28 and TRBJ2-1, with 10 bases fitting TRBD2. The CDR3 loop spans 19 amino acids. Germline-derived CDR1 and CDR2 are MDHEN and SYDVKM. V was clipped by 2 bases and J by 4 bases; unmatched bases: 14. CDR3 nucleotides: TGTGCCAGCAGTTTAGACCCAGCGGGGGGGAGGTTCGGGTACAATGAGCAGTTCTTC. Its protein product is CASSLDPAGGRFGYNEQFF.

About this clone itself: Other nucleotide sequences in the sample specify the same CDR3. The rearrangement links TRBV28 to TRBJ2-5; TRBD2 matches 13 bases. With 6 bases clipped from V and 2 bases from J, the junction kept 3 bases outside the gene matches. The CDR3 is made up of 15 amino acids. Per germline, CDR1 MDHEN and CDR2 SYDVKM. CDR3 DNA: TGTGCCAGCAGGAGACTAGCGGGGGGTCAAGAGACCCAGTACTTC. The encoded protein is CASRRLAGGQETQYF.

This clone showed up just once. V and J are TRBV7-4 and TRBJ2-3; D gene unclear. Germline lookup yields CDR1 SGHVT and CDR2 SQSDAQ. This CDR3 comprises 13 residues. V lost 2 bases to trimming and J lost 2 bases, with 5 bases between them. The CDR3 sequence: CASSLTITDTQYF. CDR3 nucleotide sequence: TGTGCCAGCAGCTTAACAATCACAGATACGCAGTATTTT.

A remark on this clone: This sample includes further DNA sequences coding for the same CDR3. The rearrangement uses TRBV5-1 and TRBJ1-5; D is unresolved. The CDR3 runs to 13 residues. Deletions cut 0 bases from V and 2 bases from J, with 3 bases between. The germline V gene encodes CDR1 SGHRS and CDR2 YFSETQ. CDR3 DNA sequence: TGCGCCAGCAGCTTGGCCGGCAATCAGCCCCAGCATTTT. As protein: CASSLAGNQPQHF.